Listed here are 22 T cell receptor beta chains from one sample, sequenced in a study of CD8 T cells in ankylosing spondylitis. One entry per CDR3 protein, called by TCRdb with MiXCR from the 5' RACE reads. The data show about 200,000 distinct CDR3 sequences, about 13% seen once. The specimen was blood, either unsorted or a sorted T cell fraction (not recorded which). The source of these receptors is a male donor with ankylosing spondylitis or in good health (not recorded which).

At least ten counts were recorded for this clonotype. CDR3: CASSQDLSGNTIYF. CDR3 DNA sequence: TGCGCCAGCAGCCAAGATCTTTCCGGAAACACCATATATTTT. The V call is TRBV4-1, the J call TRBJ1-3; no clear D. CDR3 length: 14 amino acids. Germline V CDR1 and CDR2: MGHRA, YSYEKL. V was clipped by 0 bases and J by 4 bases, with 7 bases between them.

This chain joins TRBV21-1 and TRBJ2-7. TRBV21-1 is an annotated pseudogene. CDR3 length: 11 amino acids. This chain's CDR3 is CASSTPDEQYF. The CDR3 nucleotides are TGTGCCAGCAGCACCCCTGACGAGCAGTACTTC.

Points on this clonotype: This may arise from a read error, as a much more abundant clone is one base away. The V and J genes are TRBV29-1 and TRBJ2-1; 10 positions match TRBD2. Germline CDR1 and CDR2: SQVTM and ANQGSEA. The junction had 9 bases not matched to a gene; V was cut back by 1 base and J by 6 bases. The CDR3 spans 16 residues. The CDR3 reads CSVEGVLAGRGNEQFF. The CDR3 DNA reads TGCAGCGTTGAAGGGGTACTAGCGGGAAGGGGCAATGAGCAGTTCTTC.

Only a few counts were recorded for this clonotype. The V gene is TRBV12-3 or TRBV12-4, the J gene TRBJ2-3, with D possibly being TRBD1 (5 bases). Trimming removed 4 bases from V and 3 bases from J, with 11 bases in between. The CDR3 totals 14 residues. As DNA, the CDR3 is TGTGCCAGCAGTTGGGGAAGGGGAACAGATACGCAGTATTTT. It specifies CASSWGRGTDTQYF.

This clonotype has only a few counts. The DNA of the CDR3 is TGTGCCAGCAGCTCGGGACTAGCGGGGGGGTGGGGTAAAGAGACCCAGTACTTC. This codes for CASSSGLAGGWGKETQYF. J is TRBJ2-5 and V is TRBV7-8; TRBD2 matches at 16 bases. V gave up 4 bases and J gave up 3 bases; unmatched junction bases: 8. The CDR3 extends over 18 amino acids. Per the germline V gene, CDR1 is SGHVS and CDR2 is FQNEAQ.

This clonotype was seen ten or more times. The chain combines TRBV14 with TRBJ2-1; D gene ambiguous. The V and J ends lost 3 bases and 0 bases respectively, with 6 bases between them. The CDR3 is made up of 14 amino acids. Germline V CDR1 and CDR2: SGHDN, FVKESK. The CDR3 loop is CASSQSYSYNEQFF. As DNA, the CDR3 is TGTGCCAGCAGCCAGTCGTACTCCTACAATGAGCAGTTCTTC. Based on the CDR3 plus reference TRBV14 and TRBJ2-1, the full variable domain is EAGVTQFPSHSVIEKGQTVTLRCDPISGHDNLYWYRRVMGKEIKFLLHFVKESKQDESGMPNNRFLAERTGGTYSTLKVQPAELEDSGVYFCASSQSYSYNEQFFGPGTRLTVL.

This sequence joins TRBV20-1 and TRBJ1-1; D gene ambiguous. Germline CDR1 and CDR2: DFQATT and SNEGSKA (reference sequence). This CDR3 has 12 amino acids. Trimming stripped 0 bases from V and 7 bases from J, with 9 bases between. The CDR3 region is CSARDVGVEAFF. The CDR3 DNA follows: TGCAGTGCTAGAGATGTCGGGGTTGAAGCTTTCTTT.

In DNA, the CDR3 is TGTGCCAGCAGTACCCCGGATAAGAGGCGAGAAGCTTTCTTT. Amino acid sequence: CASSTPDKRREAFF. This chain links TRBV12-3 or TRBV12-4 with TRBJ1-1; D ambiguous. The CDR3 has 14 residues. Trimming removed 5 bases from V and 8 bases from J, with 18 bases in between.

The CDR3 DNA sequence: TGTGCCAGCAGTTTAGCGGGAGGGGGTGATGGTGAAGCTTTCTTT. Its translation: CASSLAGGGDGEAFF. The rearrangement joins TRBV12-3 or TRBV12-4 to TRBJ1-1; a weak D match, TRBD1 (6 bases). The length of the CDR3 is 15 residues. The V gene lost 0 bases and the J gene lost 7 bases, with 15 bases spanning the gap.

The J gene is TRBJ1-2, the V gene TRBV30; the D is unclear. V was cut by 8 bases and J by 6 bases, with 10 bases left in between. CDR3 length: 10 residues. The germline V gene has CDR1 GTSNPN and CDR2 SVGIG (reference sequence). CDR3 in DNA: TGTGCCCTTTGGTTGGATGGCTACACCTTC. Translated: CALWLDGYTF.

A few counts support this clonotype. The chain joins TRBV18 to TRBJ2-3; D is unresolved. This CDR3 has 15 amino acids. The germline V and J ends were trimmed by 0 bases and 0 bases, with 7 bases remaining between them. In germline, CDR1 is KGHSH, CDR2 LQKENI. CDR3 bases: TGTGCCAGCTCACCACCGTACAAGAGCACAGATACGCAGTATTTT. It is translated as CASSPPYKSTDTQYF.

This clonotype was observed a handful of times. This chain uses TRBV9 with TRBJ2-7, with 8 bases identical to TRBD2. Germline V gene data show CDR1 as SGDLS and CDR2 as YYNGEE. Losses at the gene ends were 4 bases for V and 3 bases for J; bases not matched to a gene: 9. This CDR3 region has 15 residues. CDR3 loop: CASSPNSGADYEQYF. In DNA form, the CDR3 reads TGTGCCAGCAGCCCCAATAGCGGGGCGGACTACGAGCAGTACTTC.

The CDR3 DNA sequence: TGTGCCATCAGAGGAGACCTAGACATTCAGTACTTC. Protein: CAIRGDLDIQYF. This sequence joins TRBV10-3 and TRBJ2-4; D unclear. V lost 6 bases and J lost 8, with 11 bases in between. The germline V gene has CDR1 ENHRY and CDR2 SYGVKD. CDR3 size: 12 residues.

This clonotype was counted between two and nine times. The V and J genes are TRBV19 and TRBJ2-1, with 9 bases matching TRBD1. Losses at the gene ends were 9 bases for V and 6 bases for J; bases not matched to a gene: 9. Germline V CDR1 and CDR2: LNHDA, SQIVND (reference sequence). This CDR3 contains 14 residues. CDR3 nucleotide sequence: TGTGCCAGCTCCCCAACAGGGGGCTTCAATGAGCAGTTCTTC. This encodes CASSPTGGFNEQFF.

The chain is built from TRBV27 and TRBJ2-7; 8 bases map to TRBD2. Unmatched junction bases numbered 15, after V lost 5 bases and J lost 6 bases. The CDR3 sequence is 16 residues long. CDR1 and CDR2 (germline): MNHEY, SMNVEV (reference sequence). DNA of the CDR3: TGTGCCAGCAGTCCCGGGGGGGGGGCGCGGAATGGCGAGCAGTACTTC. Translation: CASSPGGGARNGEQYF.

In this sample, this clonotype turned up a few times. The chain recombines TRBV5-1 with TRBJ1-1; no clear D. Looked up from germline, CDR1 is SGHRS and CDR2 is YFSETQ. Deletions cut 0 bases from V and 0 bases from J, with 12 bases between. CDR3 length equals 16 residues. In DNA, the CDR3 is TGCGCCAGCAGCTTGGAAGGGAATGGGATGAACACTGAAGCTTTCTTT. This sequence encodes CASSLEGNGMNTEAFF. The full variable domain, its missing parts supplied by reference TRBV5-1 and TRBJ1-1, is KAGVTQTPRYLIKTRGQQVTLSCSPISGHRSVSWYQQTPGQGLQFLFEYFSETQRNKGNFPGRFSGRQFSNSRSEMNVSTLELGDSALYLCASSLEGNGMNTEAFFGQGTRLTVV.

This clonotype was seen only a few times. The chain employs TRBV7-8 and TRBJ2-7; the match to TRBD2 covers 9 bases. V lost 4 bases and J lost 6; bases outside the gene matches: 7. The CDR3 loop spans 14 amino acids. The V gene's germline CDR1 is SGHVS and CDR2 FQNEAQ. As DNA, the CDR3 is TGTGCCAGCAGCTCTAACGGACTAGCGCGCGAGCAGTACTTC. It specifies CASSSNGLAREQYF.

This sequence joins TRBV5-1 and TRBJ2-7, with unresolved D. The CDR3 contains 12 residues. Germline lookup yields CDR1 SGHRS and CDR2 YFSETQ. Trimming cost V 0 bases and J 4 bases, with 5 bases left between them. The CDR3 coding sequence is TGCGCCAGCAGCTTGGATTGGTACGAGCAGTACTTC. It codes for CASSLDWYEQYF. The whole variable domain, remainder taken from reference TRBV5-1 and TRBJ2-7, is KAGVTQTPRYLIKTRGQQVTLSCSPISGHRSVSWYQQTPGQGLQFLFEYFSETQRNKGNFPGRFSGRQFSNSRSEMNVSTLELGDSALYLCASSLDWYEQYFGPGTRLTVT.

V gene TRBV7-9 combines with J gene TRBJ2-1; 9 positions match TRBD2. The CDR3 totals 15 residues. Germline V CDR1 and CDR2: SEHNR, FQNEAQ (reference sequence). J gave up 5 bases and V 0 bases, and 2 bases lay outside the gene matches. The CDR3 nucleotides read TGTGCCAGCAGCTTAGCTAGCGGGAGTCACAATGAGCAGTTCTTC. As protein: CASSLASGSHNEQFF. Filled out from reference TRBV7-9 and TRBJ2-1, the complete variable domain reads DTGVSQNPRHKITKRGQNVTFRCDPISEHNRLYWYRQTLGQGPEFLTYFQNEAQLEKSRLLSDRFSAERPKGSFSTLEIQRTEQGDSAMYLCASSLASGSHNEQFFGPGTRLTVL.

This CDR3 is CASSSQEETQYF. The CDR3 DNA sequence: TGTGCCAGCAGCTCCCAGGAAGAGACCCAGTACTTC. J is TRBJ2-5 and V is TRBV11-2; no clear D. The CDR3 contains 12 residues. Trimming cost V 4 bases and J 3 bases, with 6 bases left between them. From germline, CDR1 is SGHAT and CDR2 FQNNGV. The full variable domain, with the rest looked up from reference TRBV11-2 and TRBJ2-5, is EAGVAQSPRYKIIEKRQSVAFWCNPISGHATLYWYQQILGQGPKLLIQFQNNGVVDDSQLPKDRFSAERLKGVDSTLKIQPAKLEDSAVYLCASSSQEETQYFGPGTRLLVL.

The CDR3 loop reads CSAMGLAGDSKTTDTQYF. The CDR3 nucleotides read TGCAGTGCTATGGGACTAGCGGGGGATTCAAAGACCACAGATACGCAGTATTTT. The rearrangement links TRBV20-1 to TRBJ2-3; 14 bases are shared with TRBD2. The CDR3 consists of 18 residues. Trimming removed 4 bases from V and 2 bases from J; junction bases left unmatched: 11. Germline V gives CDR1 DFQATT, CDR2 SNEGSKA (reference sequence).

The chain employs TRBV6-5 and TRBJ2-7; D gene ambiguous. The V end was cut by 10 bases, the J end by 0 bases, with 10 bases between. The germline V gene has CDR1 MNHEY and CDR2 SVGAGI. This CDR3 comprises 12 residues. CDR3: CATSDPSYEQYF. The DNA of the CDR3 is TGTGCCACGTCGGACCCCTCCTACGAGCAGTACTTC.